The text below deals with one T cell receptor beta chain. The donors, all of them Caucasian adults, lived in Nashville, Tennessee. These data come from a study of shared clonotypes between healthy human individuals. The CDR3 is 16 residues long. Trimming took 7 bases from V and 1 from J; bases not matched to a gene: 7. CDR1 is KGHSH, CDR2 LQKENI, per germline. Clones were sequenced by immunoSEQ multiplex PCR, and TCRdb holds only the in-frame ones, with some missing. The sample contains about a million clones, approximately 68% of which appear only once. Sequenced input: memory CD4+ T cells sorted from blood. This sample's subset: CD45RA-negative fraction. This chain uses TRBV18 with TRBJ2-3; 11 bases map to TRBD2. This receptor was identified in a young man in good health. The CDR3 DNA sequence: TGTGCCAGCTATGCTAGCGGGGGGCCCCGCACAGATACGCAGTATTTT. It codes for CASYASGGPRTDTQYF.